This TCR beta chain was captured in a study of T cell responses to AZD1222 COVID-19 vaccine. The table came from immunoSEQ multiplex PCR; TCRdb's copy has only in-frame clones and leaves some out. The table has tens of thousands of clones, 70% to 90% seen once. Germline V gives CDR1 MGHDK, CDR2 SYGVNS. Trimming removed 1 base from V and 10 bases from J, with 14 bases in between. The CDR3 contains 15 residues. Whole-study results and caveats: Repertoires in all cases were sampled only once the peak T cell response had passed.

Regarding this clone: As yet, its antigen is unknown.

The sequence was collected from an adult who received the AZD1222 COVID-19 vaccine. The sequences come from peripheral blood, collected 28 days after the second AZD1222 dose. This chain links TRBV25-1 with TRBJ1-6; possibly TRBD1 for D (5 bases). The DNA for the CDR3 is TGTGCCAGCAGTGAATCAGTCAGGGTGAGGTCACCCCTCCACTTT. It is translated as CASSESVRVRSPLHF.